This record looks at one TCR beta chain sequence and its context. What it binds is not known. Time point denoted: baseline pretreatment blood. The treatment denotes: 15 Gy SBRT to primary tumor, nephrectomy 4 weeks later. V dropped 4 bases and J dropped 3; count of bases not matched to a gene: 5. The CDR3 is made up of 16 amino acids. Germline CDR1 reads SGHRS; CDR2 reads YFSETQ. Measured with immunoSEQ multiplex PCR; TCRdb has only the in-frame clones, and not every one. Of about 59,000 clones in the sample, more than 60% were seen once. The sample is drawn from a study of radiation and T cells in renal cell carcinoma. Study-wide results and limits: No pretreatment tumor biopsies were available for baseline clonotypes.

This chain links TRBV5-1 with TRBJ2-1, with TRBD2 matching 12 bases. This receptor was taken from a man in his sixties with renal cell carcinoma. The specimen was blood, collected from a patient whose treatment included radiotherapy and nephrectomy. The CDR3 bases are TGCGCCAGCAGCCGAGCGACTAGCGGGAGCTACAATGAGCAGTTCTTC. This translates into CASSRATSGSYNEQFF. The whole variable domain, filled in from reference TRBV5-1 and TRBJ2-1, reads KAGVTQTPRYLIKTRGQQVTLSCSPISGHRSVSWYQQTPGQGLQFLFEYFSETQRNKGNFPGRFSGRQFSNSRSEMNVSTLELGDSALYLCASSRATSGSYNEQFFGPGTRLTVL.